These T cell receptor beta chains were read from a single sample in a study of shared clonotypes between healthy human individuals. TCRdb's copy holds only in-frame clones and misses some; the assay was immunoSEQ multiplex PCR. The data contain under 700,000 clones, 85% to 95% of them singletons. The sample consisted of naive CD8+ T cells sorted from blood. The receptors originated from a woman in her 30s in good health. Both conserved end residues are part of each CDR3. A D gene is named only where the DNA matches it firmly. Clone size is given for some rows only: seen once, a few or many times, or a class if the clone is expanded.

cdr3_aa cdr3_nt j_call d_call clone_size v_call
CASSLAGGLYNEQFF TGTGCCAGCAGCTTAGCGGGAGGGCTCTACAATGAGCAGTTCTTC TRBJ2-1 TRBD2 . TRBV7-9
CASSYAGGGGTEAFF TGTGCCAGCAGTTACGCTGGGGGGGGCGGCACTGAAGCTTTCTTT TRBJ1-1 . . TRBV6-5
CASSLASGGYEQYF TGTGCCAGCAGCTTAGCTAGCGGTGGTTACGAGCAGTACTTC TRBJ2-7 TRBD2 . TRBV13
CASSLEGAWELFF TGTGCCAGCAGCTTGGAGGGGGCCTGGGAGCTGTTTTTT TRBJ2-2 TRBD1 . TRBV5-4
CASRGLAGPYTGELFF TGTGCCAGCAGAGGTCTAGCGGGACCCTACACCGGGGAGCTGTTTTTT TRBJ2-2 TRBD2 . TRBV2
CASSLGQGAYEQYF TGTGCCAGCAGTTTAGGACAGGGGGCCTACGAGCAGTACTTC TRBJ2-7 TRBD1 . TRBV27
CASSEGLAKTQYF TGTGCCAGCAGTGAAGGACTAGCAAAGACCCAGTACTTC TRBJ2-5 TRBD2 . TRBV25-1
CASSFGSSYEQYF TGTGCCAGCAGCTTCGGGAGTTCCTACGAGCAGTACTTC TRBJ2-7 . . TRBV5-5
CASSSLAGVMYEQYF TGTGCCAGCAGTTCATTAGCGGGAGTCATGTACGAGCAGTACTTC TRBJ2-7 TRBD2 . TRBV27
CASSLTGGWNQPQHF TGTGCCAGCAGTTTAACCGGTGGGTGGAATCAGCCCCAGCATTTT TRBJ1-5 . . TRBV27
CASSIDSGRGIQYF TGTGCCAGTAGTATCGACTCGGGACGCGGCATTCAGTACTTC TRBJ2-4 . . TRBV19
CASSLGGNYEQYF TGTGCCAGCAGTTTGGGGGGGAACTACGAGCAGTACTTC TRBJ2-7 TRBD2 . TRBV28
CSAVGTQSYEQYF TGCAGCGCTGTAGGGACACAGTCCTACGAGCAGTACTTC TRBJ2-7 . . TRBV29-1
CASSLPFDRGNEQFF TGTGCCAGCAGCTTACCCTTTGACAGGGGGAATGAGCAGTTCTTC TRBJ2-1 TRBD1 . TRBV7-9
CASSGWTSGQTQYF TGTGCCAGCAGTGGCTGGACTAGCGGGCAGACCCAGTACTTC TRBJ2-5 TRBD2 . TRBV2
CASSLSASGRGVAYEQYF TGTGCCAGCAGCTTGTCAGCTAGCGGGAGAGGGGTTGCCTACGAGCAGTACTTC TRBJ2-7 TRBD2 once TRBV5-5
CASSLQGLRGNTIYF TGTGCCAGCAGCTTACAGGGACTGCGTGGAAACACCATATATTTT TRBJ1-3 . once TRBV11-1
CASSDRDRVEKLFF TGTGCCAGCAGTGATCGGGACAGGGTTGAAAAACTGTTTTTT TRBJ1-4 TRBD1 . TRBV2
CSAETGLVSNEQFF TGCAGCGCCGAAACGGGACTGGTGAGCAATGAGCAGTTCTTC TRBJ2-1 . . TRBV29-1
CASGLDRSGYTF TGTGCCAGCGGATTGGACAGGTCTGGCTACACCTTC TRBJ1-2 TRBD1 . TRBV28
CASSVDGLGTDTQYF TGTGCCAGCAGCGTAGATGGTTTGGGCACAGATACGCAGTATTTT TRBJ2-3 . . TRBV9
CASSVSKKGEGYTF TGTGCCAGCAGCGTCTCTAAGAAGGGGGAAGGCTACACCTTC TRBJ1-2 . once TRBV9
CASSQHGLEYQPQHF TGCGCCAGCAGCCAACACGGACTGGAATATCAGCCCCAGCATTTT TRBJ1-5 . . TRBV4-1
CASSFGAGHPYEQYF TGTGCCAGCAGTTTCGGAGCGGGTCATCCCTACGAGCAGTACTTC TRBJ2-7 . . TRBV28
CASRTQETQYF TGTGCCAGTCGTACCCAAGAGACCCAGTACTTC TRBJ2-5 . . TRBV9
CASSLSTAGHQPQHF TGTGCCAGCAGTTTGTCGACCGCAGGGCATCAGCCCCAGCATTTT TRBJ1-5 . . TRBV27
CASSLGLRTYEQYF TGTGCCAGCAGTTTAGGACTAAGAACCTACGAGCAGTACTTC TRBJ2-7 . once TRBV28
CASSMGGNYEQFF TGTGCCAGTAGTATGGGGGGAAATTATGAGCAGTTCTTC TRBJ2-1 . . TRBV19
CASSPTLAVSYEQYF TGTGCCAGCAGTCCGACACTAGCGGTGTCCTACGAGCAGTACTTC TRBJ2-7 TRBD2 . TRBV28
CASRSTFNVYGYTF TGTGCCAGCAGGTCTACCTTCAACGTCTATGGCTACACCTTC TRBJ1-2 . once TRBV27
CASKRKAGATDTQYF TGTGCCAGCAAGAGAAAAGCGGGAGCCACAGATACGCAGTATTTT TRBJ2-3 TRBD2 . TRBV2
CASSPGTLEQYF TGTGCCAGCAGCCCCGGGACATTGGAGCAGTACTTC TRBJ2-7 . . TRBV6-6
CSVRVAGSSYNEQFF TGCAGCGTCCGGGTTGCGGGAAGCTCCTACAATGAGCAGTTCTTC TRBJ2-1 . . TRBV29-1
CASSHVQVSVTVGAFF TGTGCCAGCAGCCACGTACAGGTCTCAGTGACAGTCGGAGCTTTCTTT TRBJ1-1 . . TRBV5-5
CSATGRVGLNYGYTF TGCAGCGCCACTGGAAGAGTGGGCTTGAACTATGGCTACACCTTC TRBJ1-2 . . TRBV29-1
CASSLAIRDTQYF TGTGCCAGCAGCTTAGCGATCCGGGATACGCAGTATTTT TRBJ2-3 . . TRBV7-9
CAISGRDRSGDEQFF TGTGCCATCAGTGGAAGGGACAGGAGTGGCGATGAGCAGTTCTTC TRBJ2-1 TRBD1 . TRBV10-3
CASSFGLAPEQYF TGTGCCAGCAGTTTTGGCCTAGCTCCCGAGCAGTACTTC TRBJ2-7 . . TRBV28
CASILSGRTSTDTQYF TGTGCCAGCATCTTGTCCGGACGGACTAGCACAGATACGCAGTATTTT TRBJ2-3 . . TRBV27
CASSLGGSWSSSYNEQFF TGTGCCAGCAGCTTAGGGGGTTCCTGGTCGAGCTCCTACAATGAGCAGTTCTTC TRBJ2-1 . . TRBV7-2
CAISEGQAYEQYF TGTGCCATCAGTGAGGGGCAGGCCTACGAGCAGTACTTC TRBJ2-7 . . TRBV10-3
CASSWMLGSSYEQYF TGCGCCAGCAGCTGGATGCTGGGCAGCTCCTACGAGCAGTACTTC TRBJ2-7 . . TRBV5-1
CASSPPTENTEAFF TGTGCCAGCAGCCCTCCCACGGAGAACACTGAAGCTTTCTTT TRBJ1-1 . . TRBV7-8
CASSGGTGSHEQYF TGTGCCAGCAGTGGAGGGACAGGGTCACACGAGCAGTACTTC TRBJ2-7 TRBD1 . TRBV6-1
CASSLRTGGRQPQHF TGTGCCAGCAGCTTGAGGACAGGGGGCCGGCAGCCCCAGCATTTT TRBJ1-5 TRBD1 . TRBV5-8
CASSQDSGQGNTQYF TGTGCCAGCAGCCAAGATTCGGGACAGGGAAATACGCAGTATTTT TRBJ2-3 TRBD1 . TRBV4-2